This TCR beta chain was sequenced during a study of T cell responses to AZD1222 COVID-19 vaccine. Some clones are missing from TCRdb's copy, which holds only in-frame ones; the method was immunoSEQ multiplex PCR. Of approximately 120,000 clones detected, less than 95% appear once; the ten largest clones hold about 4.3%. Study conclusions and caveats: Within unmutated variant regions lay the reported targets of nearly half of spike-specific TCRs. The breadth and depth of Spike-specific TCRs increased once two AZD1222 doses had been given. At baseline, seropositivity was found in only six or seven AZD1222 recipients.

With regard to this clone: Its antigen is not identified.

CDR3 size: 14 residues. From germline, CDR1 is SEHNR and CDR2 FQNEAQ (reference sequence). Trimming at V came to 5 bases and at J to 7 bases, leaving 8 bases not matched to a gene. V usage is TRBV7-9 and J usage is TRBJ2-1; 7 bases fit TRBD1. Source: peripheral blood, taken on day 0 of MenACWY control vaccination. This clonotype was obtained from an adult in good health. Here the CDR3 reads CASSKSGTVNEQFF. As DNA, the CDR3 is TGTGCCAGCAGCAAATCCGGGACAGTTAATGAGCAGTTCTTC.